This T cell receptor (beta chain) derives from a study of T-cell memory formation after mild COVID-19. This clonotype was seen only a few times. In TCRdb, the 5' RACE reads were re-called with MiXCR into one record per CDR3 protein. The data show fewer than 600,000 distinct CDR3 sequences, with 20% to 25% seen just once and approximately 8.4% held by the top ten. The germline V and J ends were trimmed by 5 bases and 1 base, with 11 bases remaining between them. This CDR3 has 15 amino acids. Germline CDR1 reads SEHNR; CDR2 reads FQNEAQ (reference sequence). V is TRBV7-9 and J is TRBJ2-2, with a tentative D call TRBD1 (6 bases). The clonotype comes from an adult woman who had mild COVID-19 (a few samples of this study predate the infection). Cell type and time point are not known. Sequenced material: PBMCs or a T cell subset sorted from them (not recorded which). The CDR3 DNA sequence: TGTGCCAGCAGCATTGGGACACTGAACACCGGGGAGCTGTTTTTT. Its translation: CASSIGTLNTGELFF.